What follows are 27 T cell receptor beta chains derived from one specimen sequenced in a study of T cell repertoires in cytomegalovirus infection. TCRdb fed the reads into MiXCR, producing one record per CDR3 protein. The sample has some 500,000 distinct CDR3 sequences; roughly 43% are singletons. Their antigen targets remain unknown. The input for sequencing was cultured PBMCs, taken from culture after CMV antigen stimulation. The receptors were sampled from a human donor in good health (CMV status not recorded). Some clones in this sample may be carry-over from other donors' samples.

This clonotype was seen a handful of times. This rearrangement joins TRBV12-3 or TRBV12-4 to TRBJ2-1; possibly TRBD2 for D (5 bases). This CDR3 has 16 residues. Trimming shortened V by 5 bases and J by 0 bases, and 14 bases separated the two germline ends. Here the CDR3 reads CASSTTRLSSYNEQFF. The DNA of the CDR3 is TGTGCCAGCAGTACCACTAGGCTGAGCTCCTACAATGAGCAGTTCTTC.

The genes are TRBV7-6 and TRBJ2-5; D is perhaps TRBD1 or TRBD2 (5 bases each). Trimming took off 4 bases at V and 3 bases at J, with 15 bases between the two ends. Germline CDR1 and CDR2: SGHVS and FNYEAQ. The CDR3 is 15 residues long. The CDR3 loop reads CASSSRGTVEETQYF. The CDR3 DNA reads TGTGCCAGCAGCTCCCGTGGGACGGTGGAAGAGACCCAGTACTTC. Full variable domain (rest looked up from reference TRBV7-6 and TRBJ2-5): GAGVSQSPRYKVTKRGQDVALRCDPISGHVSLYWYRQALGQGPEFLTYFNYEAQQDKSGLPNDRFSAERPEGSISTLTIQRTEQRDSAMYRCASSSRGTVEETQYFGPGTRLLVL.

This chain links TRBV7-2 with TRBJ2-5; tentatively, D is TRBD2 (6 bases). Germline CDR1 and CDR2: SGHTA and FQGNSA. V dropped 1 base and J dropped 5 bases, with 14 bases sitting between them. The CDR3 consists of 15 residues. The CDR3 loop reads CASSLEKRAWETQYF. For the CDR3, the DNA is TGTGCCAGCAGCTTAGAGAAGCGGGCGTGGGAGACCCAGTACTTC.

This clonotype has only one observation. The genes are TRBV5-1 and TRBJ1-4; D not certain. Germline assignment: CDR1 SGHRS and CDR2 YFSETQ. The ends were cut back, 5 bases at V and 8 bases at J, with 13 bases in the middle. This CDR3 has 13 amino acids. The DNA for the CDR3 is TGCGCCAGCAGTCACCGACCGGGGGAAAAACTGTTTTTT. Protein: CASSHRPGEKLFF.

This chain links TRBV11-3 with TRBJ2-1, with D unresolved. In germline, CDR1 is SGHNT, CDR2 YENEEA. V lost 6 bases and J lost 7, with 25 bases in between. The CDR3 is 17 amino acids. CDR3 in amino acids: CASSVGYGAVASNEQFF. The CDR3 nucleotides read TGTGCCAGCAGTGTAGGGTACGGCGCCGTAGCTTCGAATGAGCAGTTCTTC.

This chain links TRBV20-1 with TRBJ2-3; D unresolved. Germline assignment: CDR1 DFQATT and CDR2 SNEGSKA (reference sequence). Trimming took 5 bases from V and 6 from J, leaving 24 bases between them. The CDR3 runs to 16 residues. CDR3 bases: TGCAGTGCTGAGGATCCGAAGAGGACCGCCCAGGATACGCAGTATTTT. Its translation: CSAEDPKRTAQDTQYF.

The gene calls are TRBV7-2 and TRBJ2-1, with TRBD2 matching 7 bases. Germline CDR1 reads SGHTA; CDR2 reads FQGNSA. The V gene end was trimmed by 6 bases and the J gene end by 4 bases; junction bases not matched to a gene: 12. This CDR3 is built from 16 residues. CDR3 nucleotide sequence: TGTGCCAGCAGTCTTAACGTGGCTAGCGGTTACAATGAGCAGTTCTTC. It is translated as CASSLNVASGYNEQFF.

V and J are TRBV28 and TRBJ1-5, with TRBD1 identical over 8 bases. The CDR3 contains 15 residues. The trim removed 4 bases at V and 8 bases at J, leaving 10 bases unmatched. Germline CDR1 MDHEN, CDR2 SYDVKM. DNA for the CDR3: TGTGCCAGCAGTTCAAACAGGGGGGACCCAAAGCCCCAGCATTTT. Protein product: CASSSNRGDPKPQHF. Full variable domain (outside the CDR3, taken from reference TRBV28 and TRBJ1-5): DVKVTQSSRYLVKRTGEKVFLECVQDMDHENMFWYRQDPGLGLRLIYFSYDVKMKEKGDIPEGYSVSREKKERFSLILESASTNQTSMYLCASSSNRGDPKPQHFGDGTRLSIL.

The chain carries TRBV18 and TRBJ1-4; no firm D call. V dropped 10 bases and J dropped 7 bases, with 13 bases sitting between them. The CDR3 loop spans 12 amino acids. The V gene's germline CDR1 is KGHSH and CDR2 LQKENI. The CDR3 DNA reads as TGTGCCACCAAAGGGAGCGGTGAAAAACTGTTTTTT. This sequence encodes CATKGSGEKLFF. Variable domain in full (rest from reference TRBV18 and TRBJ1-4): NAGVMQNPRHLVRRRGQEARLRCSPMKGHSHVYWYRQLPEEGLKFMVYLQKENIIDESGMPKERFSAEFPKEGPSILRIQQVVRGDSAAYFCATKGSGEKLFFGSGTQLSVL.

This clonotype was seen a few times. The V and J genes are TRBV7-9 and TRBJ2-1, with TRBD2 matching over 10 bases. V lost 1 base and J lost 2; bases outside the gene matches: 20. The CDR3 totals 22 residues. Germline CDR1 SEHNR, CDR2 FQNEAQ (reference sequence). The CDR3 coding sequence is TGTGCCAGCAGCTTAGAAACCCGGGGACTAGCGATACCCGGCATCACCTACAATGAGCAGTTCTTC. It yields the protein CASSLETRGLAIPGITYNEQFF.

V gene TRBV6-2 or TRBV6-3 combines with J gene TRBJ2-3; D may be TRBD1 or TRBD2 (5 bases each). The CDR3 consists of 15 residues. Germline loops: CDR1 MNHEY, CDR2 SVGEGT. Trimming took off 2 bases at V and 2 bases at J, with 11 bases between the two ends. The CDR3 loop reads CASSYMGDLTDTQYF. CDR3 nucleotides: TGTGCCAGCAGTTACATGGGGGACCTCACAGATACGCAGTATTTT.

In this sample, this clonotype turned up a few times. This rearrangement joins TRBV29-1 to TRBJ2-7, with TRBD1 matching 7 bases. Germline values: CDR1 SQVTM, CDR2 ANQGSEA. The CDR3 is made up of 13 amino acids. J gave up 2 bases and V 6 bases, and 7 bases lay outside the gene matches. The chain's CDR3 is CSVEGQTPYEQYF. The CDR3 DNA is TGCAGCGTAGAGGGACAGACACCCTACGAGCAGTACTTC.

This clonotype was recorded many times. CDR3 DNA sequence: TGTGCCAGCAGCTTCTCCGGGACAGGGACGAGCAATGAGCAGTTCTTC. It encodes CASSFSGTGTSNEQFF. V and J are TRBV7-2 and TRBJ2-1, with 9 bases fitting TRBD1. The length of the CDR3 is 16 residues. Germline CDR1 is SGHTA and CDR2 is FQGNSA. V lost 3 bases and J lost 6; bases outside the gene matches: 9.

The genes are TRBV11-2 and TRBJ2-1, with 8 positions matching TRBD2. J lost 0 bases, V lost 0 bases, and 4 bases had no gene match. The CDR3 runs to 17 residues. Looked up from germline, CDR1 is SGHAT and CDR2 is FQNNGV. DNA for the CDR3: TGTGCCAGCAGCTTAGAACTTAGCGGGATCTCCTACAATGAGCAGTTCTTC. The encoded protein is CASSLELSGISYNEQFF.

The chain uses TRBV20-1 and TRBJ2-1, with D possibly TRBD1 on 5 matching bases. The CDR3 runs 18 residues. Trimming took off 0 bases at V and 0 bases at J, with 18 bases between the two ends. Germline assignment: CDR1 DFQATT and CDR2 SNEGSKA (reference sequence). CDR3 sequence: CSARDGQLRYGSYNEQFF. The CDR3 bases are TGCAGTGCTAGAGACGGACAACTTCGTTACGGCTCCTACAATGAGCAGTTCTTC.

The table lists this clonotype with a few counts. The chain carries TRBV5-4 and TRBJ2-1, with 10 positions matching TRBD1. In germline, CDR1 is SGHNT, CDR2 YYREEE (reference sequence). Unmatched junction bases numbered 7, after V lost 4 bases and J lost 3 bases. The CDR3 has 16 amino acids. The CDR3 DNA follows: TGTGCCAGCAGCCTACCAGACAGGGGGCACTACAATGAGCAGTTCTTC. This codes for CASSLPDRGHYNEQFF.

The chain links TRBV28 to TRBJ1-5; D gene ambiguous. The CDR3 is 15 residues long. Trimming took off 6 bases at V and 0 bases at J, with 12 bases between the two ends. In germline, CDR1 is MDHEN, CDR2 SYDVKM. The CDR3 loop is CASRPIIYSNQPQHF. The CDR3 DNA reads TGTGCCAGCAGGCCGATAATCTATAGCAATCAGCCCCAGCATTTT.

This clonotype was seen more than once but under ten times. The rearrangement links TRBV7-2 to TRBJ1-6; the D is unclear. CDR1 is SGHTA and CDR2 is FQGNSA in the germline V gene. The CDR3 loop spans 12 amino acids. Trimming removed 6 bases at V and 6 bases at J, with 6 bases between. CDR3 coding DNA: TGTGCCAGCAGTCCGCCTAATTCACCCCTCCACTTT. Its translation: CASSPPNSPLHF.

The chain recombines TRBV5-3 with TRBJ2-1, with 11 nucleotides matching TRBD2. TRBV5-3 is assigned to the ORF class and has an uncertain function. V gave up 8 bases and J gave up 4 bases; unmatched junction bases: 14. CDR3 length: 17 residues. CDR3 region: CASSPPGGLADYNEQFF. The CDR3 bases are TGTGCCAGCAGCCCACCGGGGGGACTAGCGGATTACAATGAGCAGTTCTTC.

This chain uses TRBV6-2 or TRBV6-3 with TRBJ2-1; tentative D call: TRBD2 (5 bases). The V end lost 2 bases, the J end lost 7 bases, and 12 bases lay between the germline ends. Germline loops: CDR1 MNHEY, CDR2 SVGEGT. This CDR3 is built from 14 residues. The CDR3 DNA reads TGTGCCAGCAGTTACGGGGTTCGGGGAAATGAGCAGTTCTTC. Translated, it gives CASSYGVRGNEQFF.

This clonotype is a singleton in its sample. This chain connects TRBV20-1 to TRBJ2-5; TRBD1 might be the D (6 bases). V lost 0 bases, J lost 0 bases, and 17 bases lay in between. This CDR3 comprises 17 residues. The germline V gene has CDR1 DFQATT and CDR2 SNEGSKA (reference sequence). The CDR3, as DNA: TGCAGTGCTAGAGAATGGGGCTGGGGGCCCCACCAAGAGACCCAGTACTTC. Its protein product is CSAREWGWGPHQETQYF.

The chain recombines TRBV11-2 with TRBJ2-7; D uncertain. Germline V gene sequence: CDR1 SGHAT, CDR2 FQNNGV. Trimming took off 7 bases at V and 3 bases at J, with 16 bases between the two ends. This CDR3 has 14 residues. In DNA form, the CDR3 reads TGTGCCAGCACACCCAACCCGGGCCTCTACGAGCAGTACTTC. This codes for CASTPNPGLYEQYF.

This sequence joins TRBV7-2 and TRBJ2-3, with D tentatively TRBD2 (6 bases). The ends were cut back, 8 bases at V and 3 bases at J, with 15 bases in the middle. This CDR3 has 14 amino acids. Germline V gene lookup returns CDR1 SGHTA and CDR2 FQGNSA. The CDR3 sequence: CASLEGWGTDTQYF. The CDR3 DNA is TGTGCCAGCCTGGAGGGGTGGGGGACAGATACGCAGTATTTT.

This sequence joins TRBV15 and TRBJ2-5; D ambiguous. Germline CDR1 and CDR2: LNHNV and YYDKDF (reference sequence). The CDR3 extends over 12 amino acids. V was shortened by 8 bases and J by 5 bases, with 12 bases between the two germline ends. CDR3 loop: CATSPPHETQYF. CDR3 in DNA: TGTGCCACCTCCCCCCCCCATGAGACCCAGTACTTC.

This chain uses TRBV7-2 with TRBJ1-5; D may be TRBD1 (5 bases). This CDR3 region has 13 residues. Germline CDR1 and CDR2: SGHTA and FQGNSA. Deletions cut 5 bases from V and 7 bases from J, with 12 bases between. The CDR3 here is CASSPSGGQPQHF. For the CDR3, the DNA is TGTGCCAGCAGCCCGTCGGGGGGGCAGCCCCAGCATTTT.

As to this clonotype: The junction departs from germline at one end; a sequencing error may be responsible. The chain has TRBV5-3 and TRBJ2-1; maybe TRBD2 (6 bases). TRBV5-3 is flagged as an ORF with uncertain function. The CDR3 loop spans 14 amino acids. The CDR3 loop is CASSLIQRDNEQFF. CDR3 coding DNA: TGTGCCAGCAGCTTGATACAGCGGGACAATGAGCAGTTCTTC.

This chain connects TRBV20-1 to TRBJ2-5, with a possible D match to TRBD2 (6 bases). V lost 6 bases and J 2 bases, leaving 13 bases between the germline ends. Germline V CDR1 and CDR2: DFQATT, SNEGSKA (reference sequence). The CDR3 length is 13 residues. The CDR3 coding sequence is TGCAGTGCGACTCGGGACTTGCAAGAGACCCAGTACTTC. Its translation: CSATRDLQETQYF.